This T cell receptor (beta chain) stems from a study of blood T cell repertoires in COVID-19. Study-level information: Sample material is recorded as cDNA or gDNA derived from T cells, B-cell-depleted T cells, or PBMCs.

Study processing details: Amplification of reference gene primers provided the estimated nucleated cell counts. The table came from immunoSEQ multiplex PCR; TCRdb's copy has only in-frame clones and leaves some out. Clone size and V and J calls were adopted from that table, with D and trimming inferred from the DNA. Counted here are around 100,000 clones, more than 70% occurring once; the ten biggest clones make up about 3.5%. Germline V gene data show CDR1 as SGHTA and CDR2 as FQGTGA. The CDR3 totals 16 residues. Unmatched junction bases numbered 4, after V lost 4 bases and J lost 2 bases. This receptor was taken from a woman in her fifties or sixties with acute or convalescent COVID-19. What was sequenced was peripheral blood. V is TRBV7-3 and J is TRBJ2-5; the match to TRBD2 covers 13 bases. The CDR3 sequence: CASSSGTSGDQETQYF. CDR3 DNA: TGTGCCAGCAGCTCCGGGACTAGCGGGGATCAAGAGACCCAGTACTTC.